The T cell receptor beta chain described here comes from a study of blood T cell repertoires in COVID-19. For the study at large: Acute and convalescent COVID-19 samples came from the United States, Italy and Spain. The cDNA or gDNA used as material had been derived from T cells, B-cell-depleted T cells, or PBMCs.

Authors' analysis steps: Estimates of nucleated cell counts were drawn from the amplification of reference gene primers. The data were produced by immunoSEQ multiplex PCR, yet TCRdb's version contains in-frame clones alone and is incomplete. From that table come the V and J calls and clone size; the DNA was used to work out D and trimming. The table has roughly 100,000 clones, 85% to 90% seen once. CDR3 size: 11 residues. Between the trimmed V and J ends, which lost 6 bases and 10 bases, there was a span of 15 bases. CDR1 SQVTM and CDR2 ANQGSEA come from the germline V gene. This TCR derives from a man aged 50-60 years with acute or convalescent COVID-19. Material: peripheral blood. This rearrangement joins TRBV29-1 to TRBJ1-1; no clear D gene. The CDR3 nucleotides are TGCAGCGTGCCATGGGGAGGATCAGCTTTCTTT. Translation gives CSVPWGGSAFF.